The rows below give T cell receptor beta chains drawn from one sample of a study of T-cell reconstitution after alpha-beta-depleted transplantation in children. MiXCR was run by TCRdb on the PCR reads, yielding one entry per CDR3 protein. Seen here are 600,000 or so distinct CDR3 sequences, about 23% observed once, and the top ten hold approximately 14%. The input for sequencing was PBMCs, mostly from graft donor cells, taken 360 days after TCRalphabeta/CD19-depleted stem cell transplant. The receptor set was obtained from a boy younger than two who had a stem cell transplant for acute myeloid leukemia, so the T cells may come from the graft donor. Each CDR3 is given with its conserved first and last residue. D genes are given only for firm matches. Some rows mark clone size as missing; the rest say once, few, many or name a class of expanded clone.

D	V	J	size	CDR3	DNA
.	TRBV6-1	TRBJ1-5	.	CASRQTDLNQPQHF	TGTGCCAGCAGGCAAACGGATTTAAATCAGCCCCAGCATTTT
.	TRBV6-1	TRBJ2-1	.	CASSEVRGAYNEQFF	TGTGCCAGCAGTGAAGTCAGGGGGGCCTACAATGAGCAGTTCTTC
TRBD2	TRBV5-8	TRBJ2-3	.	CASSLFSGVGDTQYF	TGTGCCAGCAGCTTGTTTAGCGGGGTTGGAGATACGCAGTATTTT
TRBD2	TRBV20-1	TRBJ2-1	many	CSAKGLAVYNEQFF	TGCAGTGCTAAAGGACTAGCGGTATACAATGAGCAGTTCTTC
.	TRBV18	TRBJ1-1	once	CASSLKPGRTEAFF	TGTGCCAGCTCACTAAAGCCAGGGAGGACTGAAGCTTTCTTT
TRBD1	TRBV29-1	TRBJ1-1	.	CSVEGDRDDTEAFF	TGCAGCGTTGAAGGGGACAGGGATGACACTGAAGCTTTCTTT
TRBD2	TRBV29-1	TRBJ2-1	many	CSVAPGLAGGYNEQFF	TGCAGCGTCGCTCCCGGACTAGCGGGGGGGTACAATGAGCAGTTCTTC
.	TRBV12-3/TRBV12-4	TRBJ2-6	.	CASSFGEPGANVLTF	TGTGCCAGCAGTTTCGGCGAACCTGGGGCCAACGTCCTGACTTTC
TRBD1	TRBV25-1	TRBJ1-4	.	CASSGQGGEKLFF	TGTGCCAGCAGTGGACAGGGTGGTGAAAAACTGTTTTTT
.	TRBV20-1	TRBJ2-1	many	CSARPLWSSVEQFF	TGCAGTGCTAGACCTCTCTGGTCTAGCGTTGAGCAGTTCTTC
TRBD1	TRBV12-3/TRBV12-4	TRBJ1-1	many	CASTLGQGIAEAFF	TGTGCCAGCACCTTGGGACAGGGTATCGCTGAAGCTTTCTTT
.	TRBV20-1	TRBJ1-5	.	CSARDTGYQPQHF	TGCAGTGCTAGAGATACAGGTTATCAGCCCCAGCATTTT
.	TRBV20-1	TRBJ1-5	many	CSAKSVGSRNQPQHF	TGCAGTGCCAAGAGTGTGGGAAGTCGGAATCAGCCCCAGCATTTT
TRBD1	TRBV7-9	TRBJ1-1	many	CASSDDRGEAFF	TGTGCCAGCAGCGACGACAGGGGAGAAGCTTTCTTT
.	TRBV12-3/TRBV12-4	TRBJ2-3	many	CASSPGSYTDTQYF	TGTGCCAGCAGCCCCGGTTCTTACACAGATACGCAGTATTTT
.	TRBV20-1	TRBJ1-1	.	CSARVEGRTEAFF	TGCAGTGCTAGAGTGGAAGGGAGGACTGAAGCTTTCTTT
.	TRBV29-1	TRBJ2-3	many	CSVEPSADTQYF	TGCAGCGTTGAACCTAGCGCAGATACGCAGTATTTT
TRBD2	TRBV20-1	TRBJ2-3	few	CSRSGASTDTQYF	TGCAGTCGAAGCGGGGCGAGCACAGATACGCAGTATTTT
TRBD1	TRBV29-1	TRBJ2-3	many	CSVEAGTGTNTQYF	TGCAGCGTTGAAGCCGGGACAGGGACCAATACGCAGTATTTT
.	TRBV27	TRBJ1-1	many	CASSLDGRQGLAFF	TGTGCCAGCAGTTTAGACGGGCGGCAGGGATTAGCTTTCTTT
.	TRBV7-6	TRBJ1-1	.	CASSLDWSDRPTEAFF	TGTGCCAGCAGCTTAGACTGGTCCGACAGGCCTACTGAAGCTTTCTTT
.	TRBV5-1	TRBJ1-2	.	CASSLEGRGNYGYTF	TGCGCCAGCAGCTTGGAAGGCAGGGGAAACTATGGCTACACCTTC
.	TRBV15	TRBJ1-4	.	CATSSSRYRDNEKLFF	TGTGCCACCAGCAGCTCCCGATACCGGGACAATGAAAAACTGTTTTTT
.	TRBV21-1	TRBJ2-7	few	CASSTLRGGALTYEQYF	TGTGCCAGCAGCACCCTCAGGGGTGGAGCCCTCACCTACGAGCAGTACTTC
.	TRBV10-3	TRBJ2-2	.	CAIGLEGATDTGELFF	TGTGCCATCGGGCTTGAAGGGGCAACGGACACCGGGGAGCTGTTTTTT
TRBD1	TRBV24-1	TRBJ2-4	many	CATSDIRQGENIQYF	TGTGCCACCAGTGATATCCGACAGGGAGAAAACATTCAGTACTTC
TRBD1	TRBV20-1	TRBJ1-5	.	CSAKRQGPSQPQHF	TGCAGTGCCAAGAGACAGGGTCCGAGTCAGCCCCAGCATTTT
.	TRBV6-5	TRBJ2-5	.	CASSYMGDQETQYF	TGTGCCAGCAGTTACATGGGAGACCAAGAGACCCAGTACTTC
.	TRBV20-1	TRBJ2-1	many	CSAIRATYNEQFF	TGCAGTGCCATAAGGGCCACATACAATGAGCAGTTCTTC
TRBD2	TRBV4-1	TRBJ2-1	few	CASSQTSGGSLYNEQFF	TGCGCCAGCAGCCAGACCTCGGGGGGGTCTCTTTACAATGAGCAGTTCTTC
.	TRBV6-1	TRBJ1-5	many	CASSENLNQPQHF	TGTGCCAGCAGTGAAAATCTCAATCAGCCCCAGCATTTT
.	TRBV5-1	TRBJ2-1	.	CASSLDLGRHEQFF	TGCGCCAGCAGCTTGGACCTGGGGAGGCATGAGCAGTTCTTC
.	TRBV13	TRBJ2-2	.	CASSPMATHGGTGELFF	TGTGCCAGCAGCCCTATGGCCACTCACGGAGGCACCGGGGAGCTGTTTTTT
.	TRBV20-1	TRBJ2-7	many	CSARAGAYEQYF	TGCAGTGCTAGAGCAGGGGCCTACGAGCAGTACTTC
.	TRBV7-9	TRBJ1-6	many	CASSLGQENSPLHF	TGTGCCAGCAGCTTAGGGCAGGAGAATTCACCCCTCCACTTT
.	TRBV15	TRBJ2-5	few	CATSSRRGPLGETQYF	TGTGCCACCAGCAGCCGGCGGGGACCCTTAGGGGAGACCCAGTACTTC
.	TRBV4-3	TRBJ1-5	few	CASSQDSGFNQPQHF	TGCGCCAGCAGCCAAGACTCGGGATTCAATCAGCCCCAGCATTTT
.	TRBV28	TRBJ2-6	.	CATGLRGSGANVLTF	TGTGCCACAGGGCTGAGGGGCTCTGGGGCCAACGTCCTGACTTTC
.	TRBV12-3/TRBV12-4	TRBJ1-5	.	CASSLGGRYSNQPQHF	TGTGCCAGCAGTTTGGGGGGGCGATATAGCAATCAGCCCCAGCATTTT
.	TRBV2	TRBJ2-2	once	CASSLEGLTGELFF	TGTGCCAGCAGCCTAGAGGGTCTCACCGGGGAGCTGTTTTTT
.	TRBV27	TRBJ2-7	many	CASSIFGAYEQYF	TGTGCCAGCAGCATCTTCGGGGCCTACGAGCAGTACTTC
TRBD2	TRBV12-3/TRBV12-4	TRBJ2-1	many	CASSRPGLEANEQFF	TGTGCCAGCAGTCGACCGGGACTAGAGGCCAATGAGCAGTTCTTC
.	TRBV6-1	TRBJ1-1	.	CASSSLVRDTEAFF	TGTGCCAGCAGTAGCCTCGTACGAGACACTGAAGCTTTCTTT
TRBD2	TRBV7-2	TRBJ2-3	many	CASSFGLAGVASTDTQYF	TGTGCCAGCAGCTTCGGACTAGCGGGGGTTGCTAGCACAGATACGCAGTATTTT
.	TRBV6-5	TRBJ1-5	few	CASSYRRGGNQPQHF	TGTGCCAGCAGTTATCGCAGGGGTGGCAATCAGCCCCAGCATTTT
.	TRBV20-1	TRBJ2-1	few	CSARSGESYNEQFF	TGCAGTGCTAGATCAGGGGAATCCTACAATGAGCAGTTCTTC
TRBD2	TRBV27	TRBJ2-7	few	CASSSGLGNYEQYF	TGTGCCAGCAGTTCGGGACTAGGGAACTACGAGCAGTACTTC
TRBD1	TRBV28	TRBJ1-2	.	CASSARLTGVPRYGYTF	TGTGCCAGCAGTGCCCGACTGACAGGGGTCCCCCGCTATGGCTACACCTTC
.	TRBV12-3/TRBV12-4	TRBJ2-7	many	CASSRDGSYEQYF	TGTGCCAGCAGTCGGGACGGTTCCTACGAGCAGTACTTC
TRBD1	TRBV29-1	TRBJ1-2	many	CSAVDRGRDYGYTF	TGCAGCGCCGTAGACAGGGGTCGTGACTATGGCTACACCTTC
.	TRBV7-9	TRBJ2-5	many	CASSGGRITLETQYF	TGTGCCAGCAGTGGCGGACGGATAACGTTAGAGACCCAGTACTTC
TRBD2	TRBV20-1	TRBJ2-2	few	CSARDSTSGGFGELFF	TGCAGTGCTAGAGATTCTACTAGCGGGGGGTTCGGGGAGCTGTTTTTT